The rows below give T cell receptor beta chains drawn from one sample of a study of T cell responses to AZD1222 COVID-19 vaccine. Produced via immunoSEQ multiplex PCR; TCRdb's table is partial and in-frame only. This table has about 150,000 clones, 89% appearing once. The sequenced sample was peripheral blood, obtained on day 0 of AZD1222 vaccination. The receptors shown here come from an adult in good health. CDR3s include the opening cysteine and the closing phenylalanine or tryptophan. D genes are given only for firm matches. A clone size is listed for some rows: how often the clone was seen (once, few, many), or a class if it is expanded.

NA	TRBJ1-1	NA	TRBV7-2	CASSLMRGAGTEAFF	TGTGCCAGCAGCTTAATGCGGGGTGCGGGGACTGAAGCTTTCTTT
TRBD1	TRBJ1-1	NA	TRBV5-1	CASRPQGGGQVNTEAFF	TGCGCCAGCAGACCGCAGGGCGGAGGACAGGTGAACACTGAAGCTTTCTTT
NA	TRBJ1-5	NA	TRBV7-2	CASSLRVPGAAGGEPQHF	TGTGCCAGCAGCCTAAGGGTACCGGGGGCAGCCGGCGGTGAGCCCCAGCATTTT
NA	TRBJ2-5	NA	TRBV9	CASSRGVQETQYF	TGTGCCAGCAGCAGAGGGGTCCAAGAGACCCAGTACTTC
TRBD2	TRBJ2-1	NA	TRBV5-4	CASSLGGRPHEQFF	TGTGCCAGCAGCTTGGGCGGGAGACCCCATGAGCAGTTCTTC
TRBD1	TRBJ1-5	NA	TRBV4-2	CASSHHILQGAGQPQHF	TGTGCCAGCAGCCATCATATCCTACAGGGGGCTGGTCAGCCCCAGCATTTT
NA	TRBJ2-1	NA	TRBV28	CASRGGGMSSYNEQFF	TGTGCCAGCAGAGGTGGGGGAATGAGCTCCTACAATGAGCAGTTCTTC
NA	TRBJ1-2	NA	TRBV12-3/TRBV12-4	CASSLAENYGYTF	TGTGCCAGCAGTTTAGCGGAGAACTATGGCTACACCTTC
TRBD2	TRBJ2-3	NA	TRBV5-1	CASSLSTSGATDTQYF	TGCGCCAGCAGCTTGAGCACTAGCGGGGCCACAGATACGCAGTATTTT
NA	TRBJ1-2	NA	TRBV19	CASSMTNYGYTF	TGTGCCAGTAGTATGACTAACTATGGCTACACCTTC
TRBD2	TRBJ2-3	NA	TRBV5-4	CASSSASGSTDTQYF	TGTGCCAGCAGCTCGGCTAGCGGATCCACAGATACGCAGTATTTT
TRBD2	TRBJ2-3	NA	TRBV4-3	CASSEGSGRRNTQYF	TGCGCCAGCAGCGAGGGTAGCGGGAGGCGGAATACGCAGTATTTT
NA	TRBJ1-2	NA	TRBV5-1	CASSFEGRNYGYTF	TGCGCCAGCAGCTTCGAAGGGCGTAACTATGGCTACACCTTC
TRBD2	TRBJ2-7	NA	TRBV7-3	CASSPLAGAYEQYF	TGTGCCAGCAGCCCTCTAGCGGGAGCCTACGAGCAGTACTTC
NA	TRBJ2-7	NA	TRBV5-1	CASSLNAYSYEQYF	TGCGCCAGCAGCTTAAACGCGTACTCCTACGAGCAGTACTTC
NA	TRBJ1-2	NA	TRBV7-9	CASSVGNRPGYTF	TGTGCCAGCAGCGTAGGGAACAGGCCCGGCTACACCTTC
NA	TRBJ1-1	NA	TRBV27	CASSLDPRRVRHGEAFF	TGTGCCAGCAGTTTAGATCCTCGCAGGGTGCGTCACGGTGAAGCTTTCTTT
NA	TRBJ1-4	NA	TRBV3-1/TRBV3-2	CASSQVGGEKLFF	TGTGCCAGCAGCCAAGTAGGGGGTGAAAAACTGTTTTTT
NA	TRBJ2-6	once	TRBV5-5	CASSLVSAFLGANVLTF	TGTGCCAGCAGCTTGGTTTCAGCCTTCCTTGGGGCCAACGTCCTGACTTTC
NA	TRBJ1-6	NA	TRBV7-9	CASSLGGASPLHF	TGTGCCAGCAGCTTAGGGGGCGCTTCACCCCTCCACTTT
NA	TRBJ1-5	NA	TRBV6-5	CASSSGVQPQHF	TGTGCCAGCAGTTCCGGGGTTCAGCCCCAGCATTTT
NA	TRBJ2-7	NA	TRBV28	CASSLTGRRNEQYF	TGTGCCAGCAGTTTAACGGGAAGGAGAAACGAGCAGTACTTC
NA	TRBJ1-1	NA	TRBV5-6	CASSFGPASEAFF	TGTGCCAGCAGCTTCGGACCGGCGTCTGAAGCTTTCTTT
TRBD1	TRBJ1-2	NA	TRBV18	CASSRDRGRLDVGGYTF	TGTGCCAGCTCACGGGACAGGGGTAGATTAGACGTCGGTGGCTACACCTTC
NA	TRBJ2-3	NA	TRBV7-3	CASSPQKGTDTQYF	TGTGCCAGCAGCCCCCAGAAGGGAACGGATACGCAGTATTTT
NA	TRBJ1-5	NA	TRBV7-8	CASSRLSRSNQPQHF	TGTGCCAGCAGCCGACTGTCCAGGAGCAATCAGCCCCAGCATTTT
NA	TRBJ2-7	NA	TRBV19	CASISQGREQYF	TGTGCCAGTATCTCACAGGGTCGGGAGCAGTACTTC
NA	TRBJ1-2	NA	TRBV20-1	CSVLFGYTF	TGCAGTGTCCTCTTTGGCTACACCTTC
NA	TRBJ2-1	NA	TRBV10-3	CAISEAGSNEQFF	TGTGCCATCAGTGAAGCAGGATCCAATGAGCAGTTCTTC
NA	TRBJ1-5	NA	TRBV27	CASSLSVPAAYSNQPQHF	TGTGCCAGCAGTTTATCAGTACCGGCAGCCTATAGCAATCAGCCCCAGCATTTT
TRBD2	TRBJ2-7	NA	TRBV7-6	CASSPGLAGAREQYF	TGTGCCAGCAGCCCGGGACTAGCGGGAGCACGCGAGCAGTACTTC
NA	TRBJ2-3	NA	TRBV27	CASSLIWGTQYF	TGTGCCAGCAGTTTGATATGGGGTACGCAGTATTTT
NA	TRBJ2-7	NA	TRBV28	CASSLNPQVDYEQYF	TGTGCCAGCAGTTTAAATCCACAGGTAGACTACGAGCAGTACTTC
NA	TRBJ1-1	NA	TRBV4-2	CASSQGTLGTEAFF	TGTGCCAGCAGCCAAGGGACACTCGGCACTGAAGCTTTCTTT
TRBD2	TRBJ2-1	NA	TRBV19	CASSLSYVGRADEQFF	TGTGCCAGTAGCCTATCTTACGTCGGGAGGGCCGACGAGCAGTTCTTC
TRBD1	TRBJ1-1	NA	TRBV19	CASSARQGSVNTEAFF	TGTGCCAGTAGTGCGAGACAGGGTTCGGTGAACACTGAAGCTTTCTTT
TRBD1	TRBJ1-1	few	TRBV5-5	CASSLFEVGQGRTEAFF	TGTGCCAGCAGCTTGTTCGAGGTGGGACAGGGGCGGACTGAAGCTTTCTTT
TRBD1	TRBJ2-1	NA	TRBV5-1	CASSSSLGQGAISLTSYNEQFF	TGCGCCAGCAGCTCATCCCTCGGGCAGGGGGCAATCTCCCTAACCTCCTACAATGAGCAGTTCTTC
NA	TRBJ2-2	NA	TRBV7-6	CAFPVPNTGELFF	TGTGCCTTCCCAGTACCGAACACCGGGGAGCTGTTTTTT
TRBD1	TRBJ1-2	NA	TRBV5-6	CASSPRDRGLGYGYTF	TGTGCCAGCAGCCCCCGGGACAGGGGGCTAGGCTATGGCTACACCTTC
TRBD1	TRBJ1-5	NA	TRBV5-1	CASSLDPLGQGSNQPQHF	TGCGCCAGCAGCTTGGATCCCCTGGGACAGGGGTCTAATCAGCCCCAGCATTTT
NA	TRBJ2-1	NA	TRBV11-3	CASSSSWENEQFF	TGTGCCAGCAGCTCCTCGTGGGAGAATGAGCAGTTCTTC
NA	TRBJ2-1	NA	TRBV7-2	CASSSGWNEQFF	TGTGCCAGCAGCTCCGGCTGGAATGAGCAGTTCTTC
NA	TRBJ1-1	NA	TRBV4-3	CASSRDGRDTEAFF	TGCGCCAGCAGCAGGGATGGGCGCGACACTGAAGCTTTCTTT
NA	TRBJ1-2	once	TRBV27	CASSYSWGTGGYTF	TGTGCCAGCAGTTACAGCTGGGGAACAGGTGGCTACACCTTC
NA	TRBJ1-1	NA	TRBV7-9	CASSSQGWGEAFF	TGTGCCAGCAGCTCCCAGGGGTGGGGTGAAGCTTTCTTT
NA	TRBJ1-5	NA	TRBV5-1	CASSLGPIGNQPQHF	TGCGCCAGCAGCTTGGGCCCGATTGGCAATCAGCCCCAGCATTTT
TRBD1	TRBJ2-3	NA	TRBV5-6	CASSLEDRDTQYF	TGTGCCAGCAGCTTGGAGGACAGGGATACGCAGTATTTT
NA	TRBJ1-1	NA	TRBV28	CASSGSRTMNTEAFF	TGTGCCAGCAGTGGTTCCCGGACGATGAACACTGAAGCTTTCTTT
TRBD1	TRBJ2-3	once	TRBV7-2	CASSLKGGSTDTQYF	TGTGCCAGCAGCTTAAAAGGGGGCAGCACAGATACGCAGTATTTT
NA	TRBJ2-3	NA	TRBV5-1	CASRPTGGDTQYF	TGCGCCAGCAGGCCTACTGGGGGTGATACGCAGTATTTT
NA	TRBJ1-1	NA	TRBV9	CASSLRPAGEAFF	TGTGCCAGCAGCCTCCGTCCAGCGGGTGAAGCTTTCTTT
TRBD2	TRBJ2-1	NA	TRBV24-1	CATSVGRGEQFF	TGTGCCACCAGTGTCGGGAGGGGTGAGCAGTTCTTC
NA	TRBJ1-5	NA	TRBV28	CASSPLGAGGGLPQHF	TGTGCCAGCAGCCCACTCGGGGCGGGTGGGGGTTTGCCCCAGCATTTT
NA	TRBJ1-6	NA	TRBV5-8	CASSYTANSPLHF	TGTGCCAGCAGCTATACAGCTAATTCACCCCTCCACTTT
TRBD1	TRBJ1-6	NA	TRBV6-6	CASSPGQGLGSPLHF	TGTGCCAGCAGCCCGGGACAGGGGTTAGGTTCACCCCTCCACTTT
NA	TRBJ1-6	NA	TRBV4-3	CASSQEARVTYNSPLHF	TGCGCCAGCAGCCAAGAGGCCAGGGTCACCTATAATTCACCCCTCCACTTT